This is a list of T cell receptor beta chains from one sample in a study of OX40 agonist ivuxolimab in advanced cancers. Method: immunoSEQ multiplex PCR; TCRdb's copy keeps in-frame clones and lacks some. This table holds tens of thousands of clones, about 86% found once. Here the sequenced sample was CD4+ or CD8+ T cells sorted from blood, taken in a trial of the OX40 agonist ivuxolimab. Receptors were obtained from an adult with an advanced solid tumor such as melanoma, head and neck, liver or kidney cancer. CDR3s include the opening cysteine and the closing phenylalanine or tryptophan. D genes are given only for firm matches. Only some rows state a clone size, as once, few, many or a class for expanded clones.

size,J,length,V,D,DNA,CDR3
-,TRBJ2-3,14,TRBV19,-,TGTGCCAGTAGTATTGGCAGCATCACAGATACGCAGTATTTT,CASSIGSITDTQYF
-,TRBJ2-5,15,TRBV4-1,-,TGCGCCAGCAGCCAAGAGGGCCATAGGGGCGAGACCCAGTACTTC,CASSQEGHRGETQYF
-,TRBJ1-1,13,TRBV2,TRBD1,TGTGCCAGCAGGGCGGACAGGCCCAATGAAGCTTTCTTT,CASRADRPNEAFF
-,TRBJ1-1,13,TRBV6-6,-,TGTGCCAGCAGTTACTCGTGGAACACTGAAGCTTTCTTT,CASSYSWNTEAFF
-,TRBJ2-2,16,TRBV5-1,-,TGCGCCAGCAGCTTGGTGCCGGCGACTAACACCGGGGAGCTGTTTTTT,CASSLVPATNTGELFF
-,TRBJ1-2,13,TRBV5-6,-,TGTGCCAGCAGCCCCTGGGGGGCCTGGGGCTACACCTTC,CASSPWGAWGYTF
once,TRBJ2-3,14,TRBV7-2,-,TGTGCCAGCAGGGAGACGGCTAGCACAGATACGCAGTATTTT,CASRETASTDTQYF
few,TRBJ2-1,16,TRBV5-1,TRBD2,TGCGCCAGCAGCCGCGGGACTAGCGGGGGGTACAATGAGCAGTTCTTC,CASSRGTSGGYNEQFF
-,TRBJ1-5,15,TRBV6-5,-,TGTGCCAGCAGTTCCAACGGGGTGCGAAGTCAGCCCCAGCATTTT,CASSSNGVRSQPQHF
-,TRBJ2-7,15,TRBV6-1,-,TGTGCCAGCAGTGAATTGAGGGGCAGGGTGATCGAGCAGTACTTC,CASSELRGRVIEQYF
once,TRBJ2-7,13,TRBV5-1,TRBD1,TGCGCCAGCAGCTCGGCAGGGGGTTACGAGCAGTACTTC,CASSSAGGYEQYF
few,TRBJ1-2,15,TRBV19,-,TGTGCCAGTAGTATCTCACAGGGCGGGGGCTATGGCTACACCTTC,CASSISQGGGYGYTF
-,TRBJ1-2,15,TRBV14,-,TGTGCCAGCAGCCAAGATACCAGCGTGCGCTATGGCTACACCTTC,CASSQDTSVRYGYTF
-,TRBJ2-3,15,TRBV28,TRBD1,TGTGCCAGCGGCACCGGGACAGGGAGCACAGATACGCAGTATTTT,CASGTGTGSTDTQYF
-,TRBJ1-3,19,TRBV28,-,TGTGCCAGCAGTTCCCCTCCGTTGGGGACCCGAAGAGATGGAAACACCATATATTTT,CASSSPPLGTRRDGNTIYF
-,TRBJ1-4,15,TRBV7-9,-,TGTGCCAGCAGCTTAGAGCTGGGGGGCGGTGAAAAACTGTTTTTT,CASSLELGGGEKLFF
-,TRBJ1-5,14,TRBV5-1,-,TGCGCCAGCAGCGTGGACAGCCACAATCAGCCCCAGCATTTT,CASSVDSHNQPQHF
-,TRBJ2-1,14,TRBV6-1,TRBD2,TGTGCCAGCAGCGGGACTAGCGGATACAATGAGCAGTTCTTC,CASSGTSGYNEQFF
-,TRBJ1-2,14,TRBV5-1,-,TGCGCCAGCAGCTTGGGGGTCAGGGAGTATGGCTACACCTTC,CASSLGVREYGYTF
-,TRBJ2-1,16,TRBV5-6,-,TGTGCCAGCAGCGTAGACTCCGGGAGTCCCTACAATGAGCAGTTCTTC,CASSVDSGSPYNEQFF
once,TRBJ1-6,15,TRBV28,-,TGTGCCAGCAGTTTGCCGACAGATTATAATTCACCCCTCCACTTT,CASSLPTDYNSPLHF
-,TRBJ1-1,12,TRBV6-5,-,TGTGCCTCGCGAGGGGGGAACACTGAAGCTTTCTTT,CASRGGNTEAFF
-,TRBJ2-7,14,TRBV6-5,-,TGTGCCAGCAGCAACTGGGACATAGCCTACGAGCAGTACTTC,CASSNWDIAYEQYF
-,TRBJ1-2,13,TRBV13,TRBD1,TGTGCCAGCACCACAACAGGGGCGGGCGGCTACACCTTC,CASTTTGAGGYTF
few,TRBJ1-2,12,TRBV12-5,-,TGTGCTAGTGGAAGCGGGGTCTATGGCTACACCTTC,CASGSGVYGYTF
-,TRBJ2-3,16,TRBV5-6,TRBD1,TGTGCCAGCAGCGGTAACCAGGGGGCCCACTTGGATACGCAGTATTTT,CASSGNQGAHLDTQYF
-,TRBJ2-3,14,TRBV6-6,-,TGTGCCAGCAGGATCACAGGGAACACAGATACGCAGTATTTT,CASRITGNTDTQYF
-,TRBJ1-1,17,TRBV28,TRBD1,TGTGCCAGCAGTTACCAGGGACAGGAATCGATTTTGGGTGAAGCTTTCTTT,CASSYQGQESILGEAFF
-,TRBJ1-5,13,TRBV11-2,-,TGTGCCAGCAGCTTAGCGGGCAATCAGCCCCAGCATTTT,CASSLAGNQPQHF
-,TRBJ2-1,15,TRBV5-1,-,TGCGCCAGCAGCTTTCAGGGGAGCTCCTACAATGAGCAGTTCTTC,CASSFQGSSYNEQFF
-,TRBJ1-6,14,TRBV2,-,TGTGCCAGCATCGCCCCCGGATACAATTCACCCCTCCACTTT,CASIAPGYNSPLHF
once,TRBJ2-3,15,TRBV2,TRBD1,TGTGCCAGCGGCGAGACAGGGTTAATAACAGATACGCAGTATTTT,CASGETGLITDTQYF
-,TRBJ1-2,14,TRBV10-3,TRBD1,TGTGCCATCAGCCCGTTGGACAGGGGAAAGGGCTACACCTTC,CAISPLDRGKGYTF
-,TRBJ1-5,14,TRBV6-5,-,TGTGCCAGCAGGCCAGGGGTTAGCAATCAGCCCCAGCATTTT,CASRPGVSNQPQHF
once,TRBJ2-2,16,TRBV18,-,TGTGCCAGCTCACCATTGCGGGTGCTCAACACCGGGGAGCTGTTTTTT,CASSPLRVLNTGELFF
-,TRBJ1-2,15,TRBV28,TRBD1,TGTGCCAGCAGTCCGGGACAGGGAGTTTTCGGGGGCTACACCTTC,CASSPGQGVFGGYTF
once,TRBJ2-2,13,TRBV27,-,TGTGCCAGCAGTTTACAGGACACCGGGGAGCTGTTTTTT,CASSLQDTGELFF
-,TRBJ2-1,17,TRBV14,TRBD2,TGTGCCAGCAGCAACTATGTAGCGGGAGGGATCCACAATGAGCAGTTCTTC,CASSNYVAGGIHNEQFF
-,TRBJ2-7,14,TRBV7-8,-,TGTGCCAGCAGCTTAGGGACAGTAGACTACGAGCAGTACTTC,CASSLGTVDYEQYF
-,TRBJ2-4,15,TRBV5-6,TRBD2,TGTGCCAGCAGACTCCGGGGGGTAGCCAAAAACATTCAGTACTTC,CASRLRGVAKNIQYF
-,TRBJ1-5,17,TRBV2,TRBD1,TGTGCCAGCAGTGTCCGGACAGGGGGCTTAGAGGATCAGCCCCAGCATTTT,CASSVRTGGLEDQPQHF
few,TRBJ1-2,15,TRBV6-1,-,TGTGCCAGCAGTATCACTTTACAGGGTTCCTATGGCTACACCTTC,CASSITLQGSYGYTF
-,TRBJ2-1,15,TRBV5-1,-,TGCGCCAGCAGCTTTCAACAGAGCTCCTACAATGAGCAGTTCTTC,CASSFQQSSYNEQFF
-,TRBJ2-1,17,TRBV28,-,TGTGCCAGCAGTCCTAAGGACGGTACTAGCAGGGGCAATGAGCAGTTCTTC,CASSPKDGTSRGNEQFF
-,TRBJ2-1,16,TRBV27,-,TGTGCCAGCAGTCACGGACAGTTCAGCTCCTACAATGAGCAGTTCTTC,CASSHGQFSSYNEQFF
-,TRBJ1-3,15,TRBV5-4,-,TGTGCCAGCAGCTTAGGGGGGAGCGCTGGAAACACCATATATTTT,CASSLGGSAGNTIYF
-,TRBJ2-7,14,TRBV11-2,-,TGTGCCAGCAGCCCCCCGGCCCAGCGCTACGAGCAGTACTTC,CASSPPAQRYEQYF
once,TRBJ2-4,12,TRBV11-2,TRBD2,TGTGCCAGCAGCCGGGGGGGAAACATTCAGTACTTC,CASSRGGNIQYF
-,TRBJ1-4,14,TRBV5-1,-,TGCGCCAGCAGCTTGGCTGCCGGGAACGAAAAACTGTTTTTT,CASSLAAGNEKLFF
-,TRBJ2-2,15,TRBV6-6,-,TGTGCCAGCAGGGGGGGTTCCGCGAACACCGGGGAGCTGTTTTTT,CASRGGSANTGELFF
-,TRBJ2-3,14,TRBV28,TRBD1,TGTGCCAGCGGTAACAGGGGGAGCACAGATACGCAGTATTTT,CASGNRGSTDTQYF
-,TRBJ2-1,14,TRBV5-1,-,TGCGCCAGCAGTGGGGTAGAGCATAGGAATGAGCAGTTCTTC,CASSGVEHRNEQFF